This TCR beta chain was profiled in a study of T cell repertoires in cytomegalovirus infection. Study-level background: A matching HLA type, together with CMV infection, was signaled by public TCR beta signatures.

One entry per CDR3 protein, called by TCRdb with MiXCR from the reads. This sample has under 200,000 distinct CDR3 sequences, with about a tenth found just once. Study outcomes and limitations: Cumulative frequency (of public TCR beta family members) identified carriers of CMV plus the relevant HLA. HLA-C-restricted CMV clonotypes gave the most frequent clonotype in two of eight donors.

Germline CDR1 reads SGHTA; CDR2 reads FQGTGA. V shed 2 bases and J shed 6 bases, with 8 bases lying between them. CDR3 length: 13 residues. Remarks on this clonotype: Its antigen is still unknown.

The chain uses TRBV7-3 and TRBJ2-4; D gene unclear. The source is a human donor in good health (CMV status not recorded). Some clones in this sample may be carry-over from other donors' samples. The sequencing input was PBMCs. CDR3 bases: TGTGCCAGCAGCTTAGACGTTCTAAACATTCAGTACTTC. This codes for CASSLDVLNIQYF.